Detailed here is one TCR beta chain. V lost 0 bases, J lost 3 bases, and 1 base stayed unmatched. The CDR3 is 14 amino acids. CDR1 is GTSNPN and CDR2 is SVGIG in the germline V gene (reference sequence). This sample is part of a study of blood T cell repertoires in COVID-19. Clones were sequenced by immunoSEQ multiplex PCR, and TCRdb holds only the in-frame ones, with some missing. Among roughly 350,000 clones listed, 85% were seen once. The sequenced material came from peripheral blood. The receptor was isolated from a woman aged 18-29 years with acute or convalescent COVID-19. J is TRBJ1-4 and V is TRBV30; 7 positions agree with TRBD1. The chain's CDR3 is CAWSVGTANEKLFF. DNA for the CDR3: TGTGCCTGGAGTGTAGGGACAGCTAATGAAAAACTGTTTTTT.